A single sample gave rise to the 18 T cell receptor beta chains below, sequenced in a study of shared clonotypes between healthy human individuals. Measured with immunoSEQ multiplex PCR; TCRdb has only the in-frame clones, and not every one. Here the sample spans over a million clones, around three quarters being singletons. Source material: memory CD4+ T cells from PBMCs. As to subset: CD45RA-negative fraction. These receptors all stem from a man between 18 and 35 years old in good health. Some clones in this sample may be carry-over from other donors' samples.

The sample holds a few counts of this clone. This sample also contains other DNA sequences that code for the same CDR3. The V call is TRBV2, the J call TRBJ2-7; D is unresolved. Trimming took off 6 bases at V and 2 bases at J, with 8 bases between the two ends. The CDR3 runs 12 residues. CDR1 is SNHLY and CDR2 is FYNNEI in the germline V gene. The CDR3 loop is CASRPETYEQYF. The CDR3 bases are TGTGCCAGCAGACCGGAGACCTACGAGCAGTACTTC.

This chain connects TRBV6-6 to TRBJ2-7; D unresolved. V was shortened by 2 bases and J by 4 bases, with 15 bases between the two germline ends. The CDR3 sequence is 15 residues long. Germline values: CDR1 MNHNY, CDR2 SVGAGI (reference sequence). CDR3 amino acids: CASSYAHTQAYEQYF. The CDR3 DNA sequence: TGTGCCAGCAGTTACGCCCACACCCAGGCGTACGAGCAGTACTTC.

The V and J genes are TRBV21-1 and TRBJ2-3; no DNA check was done on the table's D call, TRBD1. TRBV21-1 is a pseudogene locus. The CDR3 sequence is 13 residues long. The CDR3 DNA reads TGTGCCAGCAGCGGCTTTTCCACAGATACGCAGTATTTT. As protein: CASSGFSTDTQYF.

V is TRBV5-1 and J is TRBJ2-7; D is tentatively TRBD1 or TRBD2 (5 bases each). This CDR3 has 15 amino acids. Trimming removed 2 bases at V and 2 bases at J, with 14 bases between. Germline V CDR1 and CDR2: SGHRS, YFSETQ. CDR3: CASSFGTPAPYEQYF. The CDR3 DNA reads as TGCGCCAGCAGCTTCGGGACGCCGGCCCCCTACGAGCAGTACTTC.

This clone was seen at least ten times. This chain uses TRBV5-4 with TRBJ2-2, with a tentative D call TRBD2 (5 bases). The ends were cut back, 2 bases at V and 0 bases at J, with 8 bases in the middle. This CDR3 has 15 amino acids. The germline V gene encodes CDR1 SGHNT and CDR2 YYREEE (reference sequence). The DNA of the CDR3 is TGTGCCAGCAGCTTACGGGGTTCGAACACCGGGGAGCTGTTTTTT. This encodes CASSLRGSNTGELFF.

The rearrangement links TRBV6-1 to TRBJ2-7, with 7 bases identical to TRBD1. J was trimmed by 7 bases and V by 6 bases; bases with no gene match: 6. This CDR3 comprises 12 residues. Germline V gene sequence: CDR1 MNHNS, CDR2 SASEGT. As DNA, the CDR3 is TGTGCCAGCAGGGAACAGGGGAGAGAGCAGTACTTC. As protein: CASREQGREQYF.

The chain joins TRBV2 to TRBJ2-2; either TRBD1 or TRBD2 may fit D (5 bases each). Trimming removed 4 bases from V and 6 bases from J, with 9 bases in between. There are 13 residues in the CDR3. From germline, CDR1 is SNHLY and CDR2 FYNNEI. CDR3 residues: CASSAVGAGELFF. Here the CDR3 DNA reads TGTGCCAGCAGTGCAGTGGGGGCCGGGGAGCTGTTTTTT.

The chain has TRBV18 and TRBJ1-3, with 8 nucleotides matching TRBD1. CDR1 and CDR2 from the germline V gene are KGHSH and LQKENI. V shed 10 bases, J shed 4 bases, and the junction held 9 bases outside the gene matches. The CDR3 extends over 14 amino acids. CDR3 in DNA: TGTGCCACCACGCCCAGGGGGCGAGGAAACACCATATATTTT. It encodes CATTPRGRGNTIYF.

The gene calls are TRBV18 and TRBJ1-2; 9 positions match TRBD1. CDR1 is KGHSH, CDR2 LQKENI, per germline. The CDR3 is 18 amino acids. Trimming cost V 3 bases and J 4 bases; bases outside gene matches: 15. Here the CDR3 reads CASSPPGTGFGGGYGYTF. CDR3 nucleotides: TGTGCCAGCTCACCGCCCGGGACAGGGTTTGGAGGGGGCTATGGCTACACCTTC.

This chain joins TRBV29-1 and TRBJ2-2, with 9 bases fitting TRBD1. The trim removed 8 bases at V and 6 bases at J, leaving 7 bases unmatched. Germline V lookup: CDR1 SQVTM, CDR2 ANQGSEA. CDR3 length: 13 residues. CDR3 DNA sequence: TGCAGCTCTCGGACAGGGGCCGCCGGGGAGCTGTTTTTT. It is translated as CSSRTGAAGELFF.

This clone occurred once. The V and J genes are TRBV28 and TRBJ1-2; TRBD1 aligns across 7 bases. CDR1 is MDHEN and CDR2 is SYDVKM in the germline V gene. The CDR3 extends over 14 amino acids. After removal of 2 bases from V and 2 bases from J, the junction contained 2 bases not matched to a gene. The CDR3 spells CASSLPGQNYGYTF. The CDR3 DNA follows: TGTGCCAGCAGTTTACCGGGACAGAACTATGGCTACACCTTC.

The chain recombines TRBV28 with TRBJ1-4, with TRBD1 as a possible D gene (6 bases). Germline V gives CDR1 MDHEN, CDR2 SYDVKM. The CDR3 has 15 amino acids. Trimming left V 3 bases short and J 6 bases short, with 14 bases between. This chain's CDR3 is CASSFRGRTHEKLFF. CDR3 nucleotide sequence: TGTGCCAGCAGTTTCAGGGGTCGAACACATGAAAAACTGTTTTTT.

The chain combines TRBV7-2 with TRBJ1-4, with D maybe TRBD1 (6 bases). The CDR3 totals 17 residues. V lost 8 bases and J lost 0, with 19 bases in between. Per the germline V gene, CDR1 is SGHTA and CDR2 is FQGNSA. CDR3 coding DNA: TGTGCCAGCTTTACCCCCCAGGGGCGTACAACTAATGAAAAACTGTTTTTT. It codes for CASFTPQGRTTNEKLFF. Full variable domain (remainder filled in from reference TRBV7-2 and TRBJ1-4): GAGVSQSPSNKVTEKGKDVELRCDPISGHTALYWYRQSLGQGLEFLIYFQGNSAPDKSGLPSDRFSAERTGGSVSTLTIQRTQQEDSAVYLCASFTPQGRTTNEKLFFGSGTQLSVL.

As for this clone: The sample carries other DNA sequences with the same CDR3. This chain links TRBV5-4 with TRBJ1-2; 10 bases agree with TRBD1. CDR3 length: 15 amino acids. Germline CDR1 SGHNT, CDR2 YYREEE (reference sequence). After removal of 5 bases from V and 1 base from J, the junction contained 5 bases not matched to a gene. The CDR3 DNA reads TGTGCCAGCAGTTTCAGGGACAGGGGTAACTATGGCTACACCTTC. Its protein is CASSFRDRGNYGYTF. Looking up the rest from reference TRBV5-4 and TRBJ1-2 gives the full variable domain: ETGVTQSPTHLIKTRGQQVTLRCSSQSGHNTVSWYQQALGQGPQFIFQYYREEENGRGNFPPRFSGLQFPNYSSELNVNALELDDSALYLCASSFRDRGNYGYTFGSGTRLTVV.

This chain joins TRBV28 and TRBJ1-1; D ambiguous. V was shortened by 6 bases and J by 0 bases, with 8 bases between the two germline ends. The CDR3 covers 13 residues. The germline gives CDR1 MDHEN, CDR2 SYDVKM. The CDR3 loop is CASSPTLNTEAFF. CDR3 coding DNA: TGTGCCAGCAGCCCTACACTGAACACTGAAGCTTTCTTT.

This clone came up a few times. CDR3: CSVEYLDSSSYNEQFF. The CDR3 nucleotides read TGCAGCGTTGAATACCTCGACTCCTCCTCCTACAATGAGCAGTTCTTC. The chain carries TRBV29-1 and TRBJ2-1; unclear D gene. CDR3 length: 16 amino acids. Germline CDR1 and CDR2: SQVTM and ANQGSEA. Trimming removed 2 bases at V and 0 bases at J, with 14 bases between.

V and J are TRBV2 and TRBJ2-3, with a weak D call TRBD2 (5 bases). This CDR3 region has 12 residues. The V gene's germline CDR1 is SNHLY and CDR2 FYNNEI. V was trimmed by 3 bases and J by 11 bases, leaving 12 bases between them. The CDR3 reads CASSDSSSQQYF. The CDR3 DNA reads TGTGCCAGCAGTGATTCGTCTAGCCAGCAGTATTTT.

The rearrangement joins TRBV5-4 to TRBJ1-1; tentative D call: TRBD1 (5 bases). The CDR3 extends over 14 amino acids. Germline CDR1 and CDR2: SGHNT and YYREEE (reference sequence). Deletions cut 2 bases from V and 1 base from J, with 9 bases between. The CDR3 loop reads CASSFPGRNTEAFF. The CDR3 DNA reads TGTGCCAGCAGCTTCCCAGGGCGGAACACTGAAGCTTTCTTT.